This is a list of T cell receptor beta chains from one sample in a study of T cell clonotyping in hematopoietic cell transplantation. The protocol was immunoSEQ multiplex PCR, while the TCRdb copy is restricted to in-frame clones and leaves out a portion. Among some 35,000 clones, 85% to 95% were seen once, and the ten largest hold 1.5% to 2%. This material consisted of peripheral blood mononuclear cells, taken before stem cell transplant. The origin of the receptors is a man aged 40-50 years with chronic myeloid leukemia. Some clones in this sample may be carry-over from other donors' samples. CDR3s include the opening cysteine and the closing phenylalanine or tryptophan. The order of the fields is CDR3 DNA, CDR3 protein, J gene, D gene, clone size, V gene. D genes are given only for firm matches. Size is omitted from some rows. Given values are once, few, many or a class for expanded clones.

TGTGCCAGCAGTTACGATCCCGGGACAAGGCCCCAGCATTTT,CASSYDPGTRPQHF,TRBJ1-5,NA,NA,TRBV6-6
TGTGCCAGCAGTGTAGGGACTAGTGGCCCAGATACGCAGTATTTT,CASSVGTSGPDTQYF,TRBJ2-3,TRBD2,NA,TRBV6-4
TGCGCCAGCAGCTTTGTGGACATCTCTGGAAACACCATATATTTT,CASSFVDISGNTIYF,TRBJ1-3,NA,NA,TRBV4-1
TGTGCCAGCAGTCAGGGACAGGACATGAACACTGAAGCTTTCTTT,CASSQGQDMNTEAFF,TRBJ1-1,TRBD1,NA,TRBV28
TGTGCCTGGAGTGGTGGGAATGGCAGCTACACCTTC,CAWSGGNGSYTF,TRBJ1-2,NA,NA,TRBV30
TGTGCCAGCAGCTTACAAGTAGGTAAAACTGGCTCCTACAATGAGCAGTTCTTC,CASSLQVGKTGSYNEQFF,TRBJ2-1,NA,NA,TRBV7-2
TGTGCCAGTAGTATCCCCAGGGAGCCTTATGGCTACACCTTC,CASSIPREPYGYTF,TRBJ1-2,NA,once,TRBV19
TGTGCCAGCAGCTTGAGGGGGTATGGCTACACCTTC,CASSLRGYGYTF,TRBJ1-2,NA,NA,TRBV5-6
TGTGCCAGCAGTTTATCGGGCCCTACAGGGTACGGTGAAAAACTGTTTTTT,CASSLSGPTGYGEKLFF,TRBJ1-4,NA,NA,TRBV27
TGTGCCTGGGGCGCTGGGCTCGGCACAGATACGCAGTATTTT,CAWGAGLGTDTQYF,TRBJ2-3,NA,NA,TRBV30
TGTGCCAGCAGTCGGGGGGATATGAACACTGAAGCTTTCTTT,CASSRGDMNTEAFF,TRBJ1-1,NA,NA,TRBV9
TGTGCCAGCAGTTACTCGTTCGACAGCGCTAGGGGCTACACCTTC,CASSYSFDSARGYTF,TRBJ1-2,NA,NA,TRBV6-6
TGTGCCAGCTGCGGAGAGTCCCACGGTAATTCGCCCCAGCATTTT,CASCGESHGNSPQHF,TRBJ1-5,NA,once,TRBV2
TGCGCCAGCAGCTTGGCGCAGTTCTACGAGCAGTACTTC,CASSLAQFYEQYF,TRBJ2-7,NA,NA,TRBV5-1
TGTGCCAGCAGCTTAGGCCAGGGGGGCGAGCAGTACTTC,CASSLGQGGEQYF,TRBJ2-7,NA,NA,TRBV7-7
TGTGCCTGGAGCGAGCAGAACGAGCAGTACTTC,CAWSEQNEQYF,TRBJ2-7,NA,NA,TRBV30
TGCGCCAGCAGTCAGGACAGGGGGAGTCGATCACCCCTCCACTTT,CASSQDRGSRSPLHF,TRBJ1-6,TRBD1,NA,TRBV5-1
TGCGCCAGCAGCCAAGAAGAAGGTTCTTTTAACTATGGCTACACCTTC,CASSQEEGSFNYGYTF,TRBJ1-2,NA,NA,TRBV4-1
TGTGCCAGCAGTGAAGGATCTGGGACAGGAAGGTATTTT,CASSEGSGTGRYF,TRBJ2-3,TRBD1,NA,TRBV6-1
TGTGCCAGCATCCTTTCCGGCCCGGACAGGGCAAAATCCAGGAACTATGGCTACACCTTC,CASILSGPDRAKSRNYGYTF,TRBJ1-2,TRBD1,NA,TRBV28
TGTGCCAGCAGTTCCCGGGACACGTATTCACCCCTCCACTTT,CASSSRDTYSPLHF,TRBJ1-6,NA,NA,TRBV6-5
TGTGCCTGGAGTCCGGCATCAACTAATGAAAAACTGTTTTTT,CAWSPASTNEKLFF,TRBJ1-4,NA,few,TRBV30
TGTGCCACCCTCAAAGATGGTACAGAGAGCTCTGGAAACACCATATATTTT,CATLKDGTESSGNTIYF,TRBJ1-3,NA,NA,TRBV10-3
TGCAGCACGGGACAGGAGAACAGGGAGGCTTTCTTT,CSTGQENREAFF,TRBJ1-1,TRBD1,NA,TRBV29-1
TGTGCCAGCAGCCGGACTAGCGGGGAACCCAATGAGCAGTTCTTC,CASSRTSGEPNEQFF,TRBJ2-1,TRBD2,NA,TRBV7-9
TGTGCCAGCAGCCAATGGGCCTCCACAGATACGCAGTATTTT,CASSQWASTDTQYF,TRBJ2-3,NA,NA,TRBV4-2
TGTGCCAGCAAGGGGCTAGACATAGGGGTAGATACGCAGTATTTT,CASKGLDIGVDTQYF,TRBJ2-3,NA,NA,TRBV7-2